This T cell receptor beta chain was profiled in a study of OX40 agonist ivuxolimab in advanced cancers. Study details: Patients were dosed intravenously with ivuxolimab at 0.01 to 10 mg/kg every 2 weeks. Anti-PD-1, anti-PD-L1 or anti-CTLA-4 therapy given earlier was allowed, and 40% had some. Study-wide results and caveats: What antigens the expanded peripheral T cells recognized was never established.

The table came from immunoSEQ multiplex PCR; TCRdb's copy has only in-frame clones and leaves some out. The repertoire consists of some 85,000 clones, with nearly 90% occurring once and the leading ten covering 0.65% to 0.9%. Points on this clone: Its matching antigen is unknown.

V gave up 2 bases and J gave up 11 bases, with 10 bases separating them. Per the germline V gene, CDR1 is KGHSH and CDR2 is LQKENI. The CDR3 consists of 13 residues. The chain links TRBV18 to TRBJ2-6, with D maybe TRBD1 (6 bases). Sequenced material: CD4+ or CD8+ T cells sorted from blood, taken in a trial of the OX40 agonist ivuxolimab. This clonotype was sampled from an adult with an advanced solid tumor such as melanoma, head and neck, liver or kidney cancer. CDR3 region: CASSPVAGDVLTF. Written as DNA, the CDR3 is TGTGCCAGCTCACCAGTTGCAGGGGACGTCCTGACTTTC.